The 30 T cell receptor beta chains in this list originate from one sample, sequenced in a study of cytomegalovirus exposure and HLA in healthy donors. In the PCR, 60 Vbeta and 13 Jbeta primers were used. Assay: immunoSEQ multiplex PCR; the TCRdb copy retains only in-frame clones and omits some. The sample lists over 150,000 clones, 70% to 90% occurring once. Sequencing used PBMCs. The receptors stem from a woman aged 25 to 39 in good health and CMV-seronegative.

The rearrangement joins TRBV29-1 to TRBJ2-1; 8 nucleotides align to TRBD2. The CDR3 consists of 15 residues. Per germline, CDR1 SQVTM and CDR2 ANQGSEA. Losses at the gene ends were 7 bases for V and 0 bases for J; bases not matched to a gene: 8. CDR3 in amino acids: CSDTNGGGSYNEQFF. In DNA form, the CDR3 reads TGCAGCGACACCAACGGGGGGGGCTCCTACAATGAGCAGTTCTTC.

The rearrangement uses TRBV27 and TRBJ2-7; 8 nucleotides line up with TRBD2. With V trimmed by 3 bases and J by 2 bases, 15 bases remained unmatched. This CDR3 has 18 amino acids. CDR1 MNHEY and CDR2 SMNVEV come from the germline V gene (reference sequence). This CDR3 reads CASSLNGGRRAGAYEQYF. The CDR3 nucleotides are TGTGCCAGCAGTTTGAACGGGGGCCGGCGAGCGGGGGCCTACGAGCAGTACTTC.

This clone was counted a single time. The gene calls are TRBV6-5 and TRBJ1-6; D not resolved. CDR3 length equals 13 residues. In germline, CDR1 is MNHEY, CDR2 SVGAGI. V was shortened by 6 bases and J by 14 bases, with 17 bases between the two germline ends. CDR3 protein: CASSWRFGLALHF. The DNA for the CDR3 is TGTGCCAGCAGCTGGAGGTTCGGATTGGCCCTCCACTTT.

This chain joins TRBV7-9 and TRBJ2-7; D is unclear. The CDR3 length is 14 residues. Germline CDR1 SEHNR, CDR2 FQNEAQ (reference sequence). The V and J ends lost 5 bases and 6 bases respectively, with 17 bases between them. CDR3 bases: TGTGCCAGCAGCCAAATAGCCGACCCGCGCGAGCAGTACTTC. Amino acids: CASSQIADPREQYF.

CDR3 sequence (DNA): TGTGCCAGCAGCCAAGATGTCGGACAAGCAAATCAGCCCCAGCATTTT. It is translated as CASSQDVGQANQPQHF. The chain couples TRBV4-2 to TRBJ1-5, with TRBD1 as a possible D gene (5 bases). Between the trimmed V and J ends, which lost 0 bases and 4 bases, there was a span of 13 bases. The length of the CDR3 is 16 residues. Germline assignment: CDR1 LGHNA and CDR2 YNFKEQ.

The chain carries TRBV28 and TRBJ2-7; 7 nucleotides agree with TRBD1. The CDR3 runs to 14 residues. Germline V CDR1 and CDR2: MDHEN, SYDVKM. Trimming cost V 6 bases and J 3 bases; bases outside gene matches: 8. In DNA, the CDR3 is TGTGCCAGCAGCCGTAGAGGGGGCAGCTACGAGCAGTACTTC. Translation gives CASSRRGGSYEQYF.

This clone was seen only once. This chain links TRBV5-1 with TRBJ1-4; 11 positions agree with TRBD1. The CDR3 sequence is 15 residues long. After removal of 3 bases from V and 8 bases from J, the junction contained 6 bases not matched to a gene. Looked up from germline, CDR1 is SGHRS and CDR2 is YFSETQ. The CDR3 here is CASSSGQGAWEKLFF. The CDR3, as DNA: TGCGCCAGCAGCTCCGGACAGGGGGCTTGGGAAAAACTGTTTTTT.

This clone was observed a few times. The chain uses TRBV2 and TRBJ1-5; D gene uncertain. The CDR3 covers 12 residues. The germline V gene has CDR1 SNHLY and CDR2 FYNNEI. Trimming removed 5 bases at V and 7 bases at J, with 9 bases between. The CDR3 loop reads CASSTFGQPQHF. CDR3 DNA: TGTGCCAGCAGTACCTTTGGCCAGCCCCAGCATTTT.

The chain is built from TRBV19 and TRBJ1-6; D perhaps matches TRBD1 (5 bases). CDR1 is LNHDA and CDR2 is SQIVND in the germline V gene (reference sequence). This CDR3 contains 14 residues. V was cut by 7 bases and J by 10 bases, with 17 bases left in between. The CDR3 spells CASNTSPAGSPLHF. The CDR3 nucleotides are TGTGCCAGTAACACTAGCCCGGCAGGGTCACCCCTCCACTTT.

This clone showed up many times. The rearrangement uses TRBV18 and TRBJ1-1, with 7 bases fitting TRBD1. Unmatched junction bases numbered 8, after V lost 0 bases and J lost 1 base. This CDR3 region has 17 residues. Germline V lookup: CDR1 KGHSH, CDR2 LQKENI. In DNA, the CDR3 is TGTGCCAGCTCACCACCGGGGTTGAGACAGGGGAACACTGAAGCTTTCTTT. Its translation: CASSPPGLRQGNTEAFF.

The V gene is TRBV4-1, the J gene TRBJ2-7; 7 bases fit TRBD2. The CDR3 has 18 residues. Germline V lookup: CDR1 MGHRA, CDR2 YSYEKL. V shed 5 bases, J shed 2 bases, and the junction held 18 bases outside the gene matches. The CDR3 nucleotides read TGCGCCAGCAGCTCAACGCCTTGGGGAGGGCCCACTCCCTACGAGCAGTACTTC. Its translation is CASSSTPWGGPTPYEQYF.

V and J are TRBV2 and TRBJ1-6; tentatively, D is TRBD1 (6 bases). Germline CDR1 and CDR2: SNHLY and FYNNEI. This CDR3 has 17 residues. V shed 4 bases and J shed 1 base, with 14 bases lying between them. The CDR3 sequence is CASSANRAVSYNSPLHF. In DNA form, the CDR3 reads TGTGCCAGCAGTGCAAACAGGGCTGTATCCTATAATTCACCCCTCCACTTT. The full variable domain, completed using reference TRBV2 and TRBJ1-6, is EPEVTQTPSHQVTQMGQEVILRCVPISNHLYFYWYRQILGQKVEFLVSFYNNEISEKSEIFDDQFSVERPDGSNFTLKIRSTKLEDSAMYFCASSANRAVSYNSPLHFGNGTRLTVT.

The gene calls are TRBV5-8 and TRBJ2-2; 11 nucleotides line up with TRBD1. The CDR3 consists of 16 residues. CDR1 SGHTS and CDR2 YDEGEE come from the germline V gene. The J segment lost 3 bases and the V segment lost 4 bases, leaving 5 bases of the junction unmatched. CDR3 sequence (DNA): TGTGCCAGCAGCCTATGGACAGGGGGCGACACCGGGGAGCTGTTTTTT. This sequence encodes CASSLWTGGDTGELFF.

The chain employs TRBV21-1 and TRBJ2-4; the D segment call TRBD1 is taken from the table without a DNA check. TRBV21-1 is annotated as a pseudogene. The CDR3 length is 19 residues. The CDR3 DNA is TGTGCCAGCAGCAAAGGGGACAGGGGAGGCCCGCGGACCAAAAACATTCAGTACTTC. Amino acids: CASSKGDRGGPRTKNIQYF.

With respect to this clone: The sample holds other DNA sequences that translate to the same CDR3. The rearrangement links TRBV15 to TRBJ2-3; TRBD1 agrees at 7 bases. The CDR3 loop spans 15 amino acids. The ends lost 0 bases at V and 4 bases at J; junction bases unmatched: 4. The germline CDR1 and CDR2 sequences are LNHNV and YYDKDF (reference sequence). The CDR3 is CATSRDRQGSDTQYF. CDR3 nucleotide sequence: TGTGCCACCAGCAGAGATCGACAGGGATCAGATACGCAGTATTTT.

The rearrangement links TRBV5-1 to TRBJ1-1; 7 bases map to TRBD1. J gave up 3 bases and V 7 bases, and 12 bases lay outside the gene matches. The CDR3 spans 15 residues. Germline assignment: CDR1 SGHRS and CDR2 YFSETQ. The CDR3 DNA reads TGCGCCAGCCAGCCCCCAGGGGGGACCCACACTGAAGCTTTCTTT. Translation: CASQPPGGTHTEAFF.

V usage is TRBV6-1 and J usage is TRBJ2-6; 8 bases are shared with TRBD2. The CDR3 contains 18 residues. Germline assignment: CDR1 MNHNS and CDR2 SASEGT. V lost 0 bases and J lost 8; bases outside the gene matches: 12. The CDR3 DNA is TGTGCCAGCAGTGAAGCGCAGGGGAGCGGGAGACGGTCCAACGTCCTGACTTTC. Translating gives CASSEAQGSGRRSNVLTF.

The gene calls are TRBV28 and TRBJ2-3; 9 bases match TRBD2. V shed 5 bases and J 1 base; nucleotides not matched to a gene: 4. From germline, CDR1 is MDHEN and CDR2 SYDVKM. This CDR3 comprises 15 residues. In nucleotides, the CDR3 is TGTGCCAGCAGTATTATAGCGGGAGGCACAGATACGCAGTATTTT. This sequence encodes CASSIIAGGTDTQYF.

In DNA form, the CDR3 reads TGTGCCAGCAGCCCACCTGGGACTTCCTTTTACAATGAGCAGTTCTTC. Its translation is CASSPPGTSFYNEQFF. This chain uses TRBV5-6 with TRBJ2-1; TRBD2 is a possible D gene (6 bases). Germline CDR1 and CDR2: SGHDT and YYEEEE. Trimming stripped 4 bases from V and 4 bases from J, with 18 bases between. This CDR3 region has 16 residues.

In its sample, this clone was seen once. The gene calls are TRBV28 and TRBJ2-7; 7 positions match TRBD1. J gave up 0 bases and V 3 bases, and 5 bases lay outside the gene matches. The CDR3 runs 15 residues. Germline loops: CDR1 MDHEN, CDR2 SYDVKM. CDR3 sequence: CASSFLGGPSYEQYF. The CDR3 DNA is TGTGCCAGCAGTTTTCTAGGGGGCCCCTCCTACGAGCAGTACTTC.

The chain uses TRBV9 and TRBJ2-7, with 9 positions matching TRBD1. This CDR3 has 15 amino acids. Germline-derived CDR1 and CDR2 are SGDLS and YYNGEE. The V and J ends lost 3 bases and 5 bases, in that order; junction bases with no gene match: 9. DNA of the CDR3: TGTGCCAGCAGCGCCCGGGACAGGGAGGGTGACGAGCAGTACTTC. Translating it yields CASSARDREGDEQYF.

The rearrangement joins TRBV6-5 to TRBJ1-6; no clear D gene. The CDR3 runs to 16 residues. Germline V gives CDR1 MNHEY, CDR2 SVGAGI. V lost 0 bases, J lost 8 bases, and 14 bases lay in between. This chain's CDR3 is CASSYSEGSRDSPLHF. The CDR3 bases are TGTGCCAGCAGTTACTCTGAGGGTAGTAGGGATTCACCCCTCCACTTT.

V gene TRBV5-5 combines with J gene TRBJ1-5; D ambiguous. The CDR3 covers 12 residues. V was trimmed by 4 bases and J by 6 bases, leaving 8 bases between them. CDR1 SGHKS and CDR2 YYEKEE come from the germline V gene (reference sequence). CDR3 in DNA: TGTGCCAGCAGCGGACTTGGTCAGCCCCAGCATTTT. Its translation is CASSGLGQPQHF.

The chain combines TRBV6-5 with TRBJ1-6; tentative D call: TRBD1 (6 bases). The V gene lost 2 bases and the J gene lost 7 bases, with 12 bases spanning the gap. Germline-derived CDR1 and CDR2 are MNHEY and SVGAGI. This CDR3 region has 15 residues. This chain's CDR3 is CASSYQDRRNSPLHF. CDR3 DNA sequence: TGTGCCAGCAGTTACCAGGACAGAAGAAATTCACCCCTCCACTTT.

The rearrangement links TRBV9 to TRBJ1-1, with D perhaps TRBD1 (5 bases). The CDR3 spans 15 residues. Germline V gene sequence: CDR1 SGDLS, CDR2 YYNGEE. The V and J ends lost 0 bases and 7 bases respectively, with 16 bases between them. The CDR3 nucleotides are TGTGCCAGCAGCGTAGGGTGGGGGGTTGGTGGTGAAGCTTTCTTT. Encoded protein: CASSVGWGVGGEAFF. The full variable domain, with the rest looked up from reference TRBV9 and TRBJ1-1, is DSGVTQTPKHLITATGQRVTLRCSPRSGDLSVYWYQQSLDQGLQFLIQYYNGEERAKGNILERFSAQQFPDLHSELNLSSLELGDSALYFCASSVGWGVGGEAFFGQGTRLTVV.

V usage is TRBV13 and J usage is TRBJ2-5, with 7 bases that match TRBD1. The CDR3 consists of 14 residues. J was trimmed by 2 bases and V by 4 bases; bases with no gene match: 4. Germline lookup yields CDR1 PRHDT and CDR2 FYEKMQ (reference sequence). The CDR3 is CASSWVTGQETQYF. CDR3 in DNA: TGTGCCAGCAGCTGGGTGACAGGGCAAGAGACCCAGTACTTC.

The rearrangement uses TRBV11-2 and TRBJ2-1, with TRBD1 matching 9 bases. The CDR3 contains 15 residues. Per germline, CDR1 SGHAT and CDR2 FQNNGV. The V gene end was trimmed by 1 base and the J gene end by 6 bases; junction bases not matched to a gene: 4. The CDR3 here is CASSLGDRVLNEQFF. The CDR3, as DNA: TGTGCCAGCAGCTTAGGGGACAGGGTACTCAATGAGCAGTTCTTC.

The chain couples TRBV5-1 to TRBJ2-2; TRBD1 matches at 11 bases. Germline CDR1 is SGHRS and CDR2 is YFSETQ. The CDR3 loop spans 17 amino acids. V gave up 4 bases and J gave up 4 bases; unmatched junction bases: 9. Here the CDR3 DNA reads TGCGCCAGCAGCCCAAATCCGGGACAGGGGGTCACCGGGGAGCTGTTTTTT. It encodes CASSPNPGQGVTGELFF.

This clone was detected once. This chain connects TRBV5-1 to TRBJ2-7, with D possibly TRBD2 on 6 matching bases. Germline V CDR1 and CDR2: SGHRS, YFSETQ. Trimming removed 4 bases from V and 3 bases from J, with 14 bases in between. This CDR3 has 14 amino acids. DNA of the CDR3: TGCGCCAGCAGCCCTGACCGGGGGATCTACGAGCAGTACTTC. This sequence encodes CASSPDRGIYEQYF.

With regard to this clone: A read error may account for a junction end that differs from germline. The chain combines TRBV5-4 with TRBJ1-5; D uncertain. This CDR3 comprises 13 residues. Per germline, CDR1 SGHNT and CDR2 YYREEE (reference sequence). CDR3 coding DNA: TGTGCCAGCAGCTTGGACGGGAATCGGCCCCAGCATTTT. Translation gives CASSLDGNRPQHF.